What follows are 10 T cell receptor beta chains derived from one specimen sequenced in a study of shared clonotypes between healthy human individuals. Sequenced by immunoSEQ multiplex PCR; TCRdb stores in-frame clones only, minus some. Seen here are about 490,000 clones, around four fifths observed once, and the top ten hold around 12%. The sample was PBMCs. These receptors originate from a middle-aged woman in good health. Some clones in this sample may be carry-over from other donors' samples.

This rearrangement joins TRBV6-1 to TRBJ2-7, with D possibly being TRBD2 (6 bases). Germline loops: CDR1 MNHNS, CDR2 SASEGT. The CDR3 sequence is 15 residues long. V dropped 6 bases and J dropped 3 bases, with 18 bases sitting between them. In nucleotides, the CDR3 is TGTGCCAGCAGGATACAGACTAGGCGAGGCTACGAGCAGTACTTC. This sequence encodes CASRIQTRRGYEQYF.

The rearrangement links TRBV15 to TRBJ2-7; 9 nucleotides line up with TRBD1. V gave up 1 base and J gave up 4 bases; unmatched junction bases: 5. Germline lookup yields CDR1 LNHNV and CDR2 YYDKDF (reference sequence). The CDR3 runs 15 residues. The CDR3 reads CATSRVRTGAYEQYF. The CDR3 coding sequence is TGTGCCACCAGCAGAGTCCGGACAGGGGCGTACGAGCAGTACTTC.

This clone was seen more than once but under ten times. This rearrangement joins TRBV30 to TRBJ2-2, with TRBD2 identical over 15 bases. CDR1 and CDR2 from the germline V gene are GTSNPN and SVGIG (reference sequence). The CDR3 runs to 16 residues. Trimming removed 5 bases from V and 4 bases from J; junction bases left unmatched: 5. The CDR3 region has the DNA TGTGCCTGGGGACTAGCGGGAGGGCCGGGCACCGGGGAGCTGTTTTTT. Residues: CAWGLAGGPGTGELFF.

The J gene is TRBJ1-1, the V gene TRBV7-9; D not certain. Germline assignment: CDR1 SEHNR and CDR2 FQNEAQ (reference sequence). Between the trimmed V and J ends, which lost 4 bases and 2 bases, there was a span of 11 bases. The CDR3 totals 14 residues. The CDR3 coding sequence is TGTGCCAGCAGCTCACGGACGGTTAACACTGAAGCTTTCTTT. This gives the protein CASSSRTVNTEAFF. Complete variable domain (other parts from reference TRBV7-9 and TRBJ1-1): DTGVSQNPRHKITKRGQNVTFRCDPISEHNRLYWYRQTLGQGPEFLTYFQNEAQLEKSRLLSDRFSAERPKGSFSTLEIQRTEQGDSAMYLCASSSRTVNTEAFFGQGTRLTVV.

This clone occurred a few times. CDR3 in amino acids: CASSTSLAEQFF. The CDR3 coding sequence is TGTGCCAGCAGCACATCCCTAGCGGAGCAGTTCTTC. The gene calls are TRBV7-9 and TRBJ2-1, with D possibly matching TRBD2 (6 bases). CDR1 and CDR2 (germline): SEHNR, FQNEAQ (reference sequence). The CDR3 spans 12 residues. V shed 5 bases and J shed 10 bases, with 12 bases lying between them.

A note on this clone: Since a much larger clone is just one base distant, this may be a read error. In DNA form, the CDR3 reads TGTGCCAGCAGCTTAGGGCGTTACAATGAGCAGTTCTTC. It encodes CASSLGRYNEQFF. This chain uses TRBV7-3 with TRBJ2-1; the D is unclear. V was clipped by 2 bases and J by 4 bases, with 6 bases between them. There are 13 residues in the CDR3. Germline assignment: CDR1 SGHTA and CDR2 FQGTGA.

This rearrangement joins TRBV29-1 to TRBJ1-3; no reliable D call. The germline V gene encodes CDR1 SQVTM and CDR2 ANQGSEA. This CDR3 is 16 amino acids long. V was trimmed by 0 bases and J by 0 bases, leaving 12 bases between them. The CDR3 here is CSVEDQEVSSGNTIYF. DNA for the CDR3: TGCAGCGTTGAAGATCAGGAGGTTAGCTCTGGAAACACCATATATTTT. The whole variable domain, filled in from reference TRBV29-1 and TRBJ1-3, reads SAVISQKPSRDICQRGTSLTIQCQVDSQVTMMFWYRQQPGQSLTLIATANQGSEATYESGFVIDKFPISRPNLTFSTLTVSNMSPEDSSIYLCSVEDQEVSSGNTIYFGEGSWLTVV.

J is TRBJ2-7 and V is TRBV28; D unclear. V was pared by 8 bases and J by 2 bases, with 10 bases between. This CDR3 comprises 12 residues. CDR1 MDHEN and CDR2 SYDVKM come from the germline V gene. CDR3 DNA: TGTGCCAGCTGCGGCTCAGCCTACGAGCAGTACTTC. This encodes CASCGSAYEQYF. Full variable domain (remainder filled in from reference TRBV28 and TRBJ2-7): DVKVTQSSRYLVKRTGEKVFLECVQDMDHENMFWYRQDPGLGLRLIYFSYDVKMKEKGDIPEGYSVSREKKERFSLILESASTNQTSMYLCASCGSAYEQYFGPGTRLTVT.

The chain links TRBV10-2 to TRBJ1-3; 9 nucleotides agree with TRBD1. Germline CDR1 WSHSY, CDR2 SAAADI. V shed 6 bases and J 7 bases; nucleotides not matched to a gene: 7. CDR3 size: 14 residues. CDR3 nucleotide sequence: TGCGCCAGCAGCGAACAGGGGGCGCGGAACACCATATATTTT. It is translated as CASSEQGARNTIYF.

This clone was found a few times. This chain joins TRBV18 and TRBJ2-1; D gene ambiguous. Germline V gives CDR1 KGHSH, CDR2 LQKENI. This CDR3 comprises 14 residues. V lost 2 bases to trimming and J lost 6 bases, with 11 bases between them. The CDR3 is CASSPEAGTNEQFF. The CDR3 DNA follows: TGTGCCAGCTCACCAGAGGCAGGTACCAATGAGCAGTTCTTC.